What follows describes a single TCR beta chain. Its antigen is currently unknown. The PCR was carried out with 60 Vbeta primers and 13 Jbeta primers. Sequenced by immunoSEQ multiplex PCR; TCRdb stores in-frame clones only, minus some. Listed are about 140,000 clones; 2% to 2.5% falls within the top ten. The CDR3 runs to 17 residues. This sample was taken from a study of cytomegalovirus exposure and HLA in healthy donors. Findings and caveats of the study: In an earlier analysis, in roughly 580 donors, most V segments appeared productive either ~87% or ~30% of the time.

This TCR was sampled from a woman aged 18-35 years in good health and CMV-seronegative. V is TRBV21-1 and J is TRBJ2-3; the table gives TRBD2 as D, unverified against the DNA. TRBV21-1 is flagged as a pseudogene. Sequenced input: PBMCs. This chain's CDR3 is CASSKLSSGTYTDTQYF. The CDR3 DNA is TGTGCCAGCAGCAAGCTATCTAGCGGGACCTACACAGATACGCAGTATTTT.